This T cell receptor (beta chain) was profiled in a study of blood T cell repertoires in COVID-19. The CDR3 sequence is 12 residues long. Germline CDR1 is MNHNY and CDR2 is SVGAGI (reference sequence). Trimming cost V 8 bases and J 1 base, with 8 bases left between them. TCRdb's table, derived via immunoSEQ multiplex PCR, lists solely in-frame clones and lacks some. The table shows about 120,000 clones, with around nine tenths occurring only once. This rearrangement joins TRBV6-6 to TRBJ1-1; a possible D gene is TRBD1 (5 bases). The receptor comes from a woman aged 50 to 60 with acute or convalescent COVID-19. The sequenced sample consisted of peripheral blood. DNA for the CDR3: TGTGCCAGCGGGGGGAGGAACACTGAAGCTTTCTTT. Amino acids: CASGGRNTEAFF.